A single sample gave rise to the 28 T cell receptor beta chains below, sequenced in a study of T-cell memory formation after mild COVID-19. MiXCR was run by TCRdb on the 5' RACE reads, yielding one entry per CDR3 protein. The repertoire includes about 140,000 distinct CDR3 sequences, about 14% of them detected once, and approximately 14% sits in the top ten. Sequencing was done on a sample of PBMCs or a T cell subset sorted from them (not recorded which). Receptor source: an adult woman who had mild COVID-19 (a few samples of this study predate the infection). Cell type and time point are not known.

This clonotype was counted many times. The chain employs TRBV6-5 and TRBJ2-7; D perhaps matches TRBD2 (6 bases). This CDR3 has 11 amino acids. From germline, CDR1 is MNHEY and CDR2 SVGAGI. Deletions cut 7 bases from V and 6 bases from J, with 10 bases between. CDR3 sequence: CASTGVGEQYF. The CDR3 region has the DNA TGTGCCAGCACGGGGGTCGGCGAGCAGTACTTC.

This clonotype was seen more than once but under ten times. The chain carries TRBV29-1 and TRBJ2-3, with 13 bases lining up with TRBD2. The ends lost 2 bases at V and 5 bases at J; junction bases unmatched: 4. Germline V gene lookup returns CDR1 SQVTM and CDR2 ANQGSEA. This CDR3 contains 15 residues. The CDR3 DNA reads TGCAGCGTTGAAAGGGGACTAGCGGGGTTAGATACGCAGTATTTT. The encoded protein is CSVERGLAGLDTQYF.

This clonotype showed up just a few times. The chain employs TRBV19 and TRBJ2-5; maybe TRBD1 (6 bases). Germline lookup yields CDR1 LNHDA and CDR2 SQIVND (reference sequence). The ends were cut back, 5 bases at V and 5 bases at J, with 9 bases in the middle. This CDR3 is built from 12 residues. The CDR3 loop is CASSVRGETQYF. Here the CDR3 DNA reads TGTGCCAGTAGTGTTAGGGGGGAGACCCAGTACTTC.

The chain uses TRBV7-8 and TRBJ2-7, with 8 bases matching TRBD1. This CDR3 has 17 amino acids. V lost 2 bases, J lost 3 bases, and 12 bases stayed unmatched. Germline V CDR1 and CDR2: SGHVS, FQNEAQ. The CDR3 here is CASSLSETGTGRYEQYF. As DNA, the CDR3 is TGTGCCAGCAGCTTATCAGAAACCGGGACAGGACGCTACGAGCAGTACTTC.

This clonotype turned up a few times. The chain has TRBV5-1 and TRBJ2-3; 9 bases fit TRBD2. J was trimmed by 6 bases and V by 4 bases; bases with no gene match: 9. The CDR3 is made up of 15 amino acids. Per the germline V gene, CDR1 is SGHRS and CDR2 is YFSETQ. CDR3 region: CASSPGAGGPDTQYF. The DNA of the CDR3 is TGCGCCAGCAGCCCGGGGGCGGGGGGGCCCGATACGCAGTATTTT.

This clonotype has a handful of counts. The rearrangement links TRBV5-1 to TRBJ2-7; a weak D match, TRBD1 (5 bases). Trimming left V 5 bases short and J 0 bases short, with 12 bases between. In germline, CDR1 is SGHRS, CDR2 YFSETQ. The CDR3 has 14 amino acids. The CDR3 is CASSYIGASYEQYF. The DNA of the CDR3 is TGCGCCAGCAGTTACATAGGGGCCTCCTACGAGCAGTACTTC.

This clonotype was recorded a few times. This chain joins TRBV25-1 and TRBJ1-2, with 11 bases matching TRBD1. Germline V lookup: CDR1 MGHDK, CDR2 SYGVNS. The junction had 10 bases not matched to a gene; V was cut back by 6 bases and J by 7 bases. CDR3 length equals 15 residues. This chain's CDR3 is CASRGDRGSLSGYTF. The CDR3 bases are TGTGCCAGCAGGGGGGACAGGGGGAGCTTGTCTGGCTACACCTTC.

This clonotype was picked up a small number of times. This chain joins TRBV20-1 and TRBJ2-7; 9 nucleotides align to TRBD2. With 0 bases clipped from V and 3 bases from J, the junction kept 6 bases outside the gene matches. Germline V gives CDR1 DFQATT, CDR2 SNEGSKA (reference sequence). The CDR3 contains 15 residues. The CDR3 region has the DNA TGCAGTGCTAGAGATCAGCTAGCGGGGAACTACGAGCAGTACTTC. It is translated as CSARDQLAGNYEQYF.

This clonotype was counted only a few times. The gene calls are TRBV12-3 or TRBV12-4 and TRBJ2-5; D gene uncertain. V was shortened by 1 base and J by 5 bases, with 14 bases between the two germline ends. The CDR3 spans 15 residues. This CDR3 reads CASSLGFSKGETQYF. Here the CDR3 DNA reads TGTGCCAGCAGTTTAGGTTTCTCTAAGGGCGAGACCCAGTACTTC.

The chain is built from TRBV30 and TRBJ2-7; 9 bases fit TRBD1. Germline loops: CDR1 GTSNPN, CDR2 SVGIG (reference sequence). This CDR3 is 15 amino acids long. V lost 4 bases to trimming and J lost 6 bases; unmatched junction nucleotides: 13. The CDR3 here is CAWNSWGTGNSEQYF. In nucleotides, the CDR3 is TGTGCCTGGAACAGTTGGGGGACAGGGAACTCCGAGCAGTACTTC.

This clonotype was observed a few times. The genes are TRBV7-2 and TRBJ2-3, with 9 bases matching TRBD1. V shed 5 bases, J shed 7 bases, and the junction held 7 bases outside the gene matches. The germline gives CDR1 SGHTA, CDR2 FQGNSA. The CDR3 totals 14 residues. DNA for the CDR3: TGTGCCAGCAGCCCCGGACAGGGGCGGAATACGCAGTATTTT. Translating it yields CASSPGQGRNTQYF.

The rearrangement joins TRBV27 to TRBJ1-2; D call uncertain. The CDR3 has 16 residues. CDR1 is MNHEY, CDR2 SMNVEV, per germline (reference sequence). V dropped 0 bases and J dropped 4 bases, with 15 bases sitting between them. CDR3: CASSLSPFLPLYGYTF. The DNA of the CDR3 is TGTGCCAGCAGTTTATCCCCTTTTCTTCCGCTCTATGGCTACACCTTC.

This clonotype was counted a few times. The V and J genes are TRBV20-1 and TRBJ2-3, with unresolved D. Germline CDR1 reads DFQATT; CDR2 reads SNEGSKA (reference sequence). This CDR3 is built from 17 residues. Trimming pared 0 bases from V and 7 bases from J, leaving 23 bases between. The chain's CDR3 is CSARDLPRTEPRHTQYF. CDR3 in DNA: TGCAGTGCTAGAGACCTACCTCGGACCGAACCGAGGCATACGCAGTATTTT.

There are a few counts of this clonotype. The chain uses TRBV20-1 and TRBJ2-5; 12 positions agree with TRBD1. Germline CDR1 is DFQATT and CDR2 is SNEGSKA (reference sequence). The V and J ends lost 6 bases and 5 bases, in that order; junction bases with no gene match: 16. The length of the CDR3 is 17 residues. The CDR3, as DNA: TGCAGTGCCCTGACTAAATGGGGACAGGGGGCCAGGGAGACCCAGTACTTC. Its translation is CSALTKWGQGARETQYF.

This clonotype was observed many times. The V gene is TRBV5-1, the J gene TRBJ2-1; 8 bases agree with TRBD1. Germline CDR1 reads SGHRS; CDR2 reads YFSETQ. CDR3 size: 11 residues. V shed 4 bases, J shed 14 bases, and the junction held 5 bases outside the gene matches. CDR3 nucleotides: TGCGCCAGCAGCCTGACAGGGGAGGAGTTCTTC. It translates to CASSLTGEEFF.

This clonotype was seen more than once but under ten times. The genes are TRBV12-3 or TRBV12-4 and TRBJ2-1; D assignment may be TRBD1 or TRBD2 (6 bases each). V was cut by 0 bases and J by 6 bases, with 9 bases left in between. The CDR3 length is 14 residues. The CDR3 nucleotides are TGTGCCAGCAGTTTAGCGGGGGGCCCCAATGAGCAGTTCTTC. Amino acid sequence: CASSLAGGPNEQFF.

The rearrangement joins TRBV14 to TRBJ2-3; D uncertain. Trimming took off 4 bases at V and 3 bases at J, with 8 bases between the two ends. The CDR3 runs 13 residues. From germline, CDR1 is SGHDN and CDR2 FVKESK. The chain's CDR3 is CASSPYITDTQYF. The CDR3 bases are TGTGCCAGCAGCCCCTACATAACAGATACGCAGTATTTT.

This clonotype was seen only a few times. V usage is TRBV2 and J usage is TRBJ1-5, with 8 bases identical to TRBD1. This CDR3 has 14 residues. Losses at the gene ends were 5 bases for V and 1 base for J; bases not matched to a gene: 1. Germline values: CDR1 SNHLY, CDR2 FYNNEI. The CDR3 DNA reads TGTGCCAGCAGTAGGACAGGGAGCAATCAGCCCCAGCATTTT. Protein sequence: CASSRTGSNQPQHF.

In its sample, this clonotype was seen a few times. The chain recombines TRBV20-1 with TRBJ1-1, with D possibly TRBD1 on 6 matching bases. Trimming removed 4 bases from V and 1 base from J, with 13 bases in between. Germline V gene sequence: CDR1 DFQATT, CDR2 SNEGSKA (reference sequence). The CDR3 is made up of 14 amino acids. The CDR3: CSATRQARNTEAFF. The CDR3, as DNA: TGCAGTGCTACAAGACAGGCGAGGAACACTGAAGCTTTCTTT.

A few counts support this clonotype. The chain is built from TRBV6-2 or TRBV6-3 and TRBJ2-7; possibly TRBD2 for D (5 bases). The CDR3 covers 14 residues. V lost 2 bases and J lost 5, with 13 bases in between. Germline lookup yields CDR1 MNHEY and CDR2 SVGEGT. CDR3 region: CASSYLQFGNEQYF. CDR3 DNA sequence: TGTGCCAGCAGTTACCTCCAGTTCGGGAACGAGCAGTACTTC.

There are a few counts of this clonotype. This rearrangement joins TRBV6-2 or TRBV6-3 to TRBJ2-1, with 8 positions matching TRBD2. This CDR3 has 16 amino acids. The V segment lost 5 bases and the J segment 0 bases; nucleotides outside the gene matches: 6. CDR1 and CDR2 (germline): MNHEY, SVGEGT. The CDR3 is CASSSRSGSSYNEQFF. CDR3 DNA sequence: TGTGCCAGCAGTAGCCGGAGCGGGAGCTCCTACAATGAGCAGTTCTTC.

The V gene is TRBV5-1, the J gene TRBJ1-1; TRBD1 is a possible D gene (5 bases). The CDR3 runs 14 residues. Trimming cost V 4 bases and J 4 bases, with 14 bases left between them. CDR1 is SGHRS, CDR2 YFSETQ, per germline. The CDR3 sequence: CASSARQGGTEAFF. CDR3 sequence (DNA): TGCGCCAGCAGCGCGCGCCAGGGCGGCACTGAAGCTTTCTTT.

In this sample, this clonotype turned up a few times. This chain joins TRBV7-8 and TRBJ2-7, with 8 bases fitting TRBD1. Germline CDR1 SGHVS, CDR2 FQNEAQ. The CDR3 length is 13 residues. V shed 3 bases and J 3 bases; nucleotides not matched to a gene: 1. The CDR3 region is CASSLTGDYEQYF. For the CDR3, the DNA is TGTGCCAGCAGCTTGACAGGGGACTACGAGCAGTACTTC.

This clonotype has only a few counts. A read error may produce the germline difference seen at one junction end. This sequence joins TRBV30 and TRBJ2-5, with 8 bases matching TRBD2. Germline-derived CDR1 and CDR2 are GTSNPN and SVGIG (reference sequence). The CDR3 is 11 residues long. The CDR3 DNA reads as TGTGCCTGGAGTGTACGAGCGGGGGCCCCCTTC. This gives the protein CAWSVRAGAPF.

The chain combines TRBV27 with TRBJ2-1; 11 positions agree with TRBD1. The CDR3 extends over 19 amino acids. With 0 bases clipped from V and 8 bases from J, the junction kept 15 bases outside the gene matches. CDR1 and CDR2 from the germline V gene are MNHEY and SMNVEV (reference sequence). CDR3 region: CASSLSALIRDRGWDEQFF. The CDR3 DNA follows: TGTGCCAGCAGTTTATCGGCCCTCATCCGGGACAGGGGGTGGGATGAGCAGTTCTTC.

DNA of the CDR3: TGTGCCACCAGCAGTTGGGAGACCCAGTACTTC. Translation: CATSSWETQYF. The rearrangement links TRBV15 to TRBJ2-5, with D hard to call. Trimming shortened V by 3 bases and J by 5 bases, and 4 bases separated the two germline ends. Looked up from germline, CDR1 is LNHNV and CDR2 is YYDKDF (reference sequence). There are 11 residues in the CDR3.

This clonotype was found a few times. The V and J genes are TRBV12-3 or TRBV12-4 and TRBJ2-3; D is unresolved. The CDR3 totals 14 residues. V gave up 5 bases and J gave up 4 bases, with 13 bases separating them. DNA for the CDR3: TGTGCCAGCAGTCCCACGGGTACAGCAGATACGCAGTATTTT. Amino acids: CASSPTGTADTQYF.

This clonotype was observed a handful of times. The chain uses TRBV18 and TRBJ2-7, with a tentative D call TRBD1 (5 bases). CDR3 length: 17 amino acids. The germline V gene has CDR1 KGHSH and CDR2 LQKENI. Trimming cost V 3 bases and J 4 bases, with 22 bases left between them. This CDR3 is CASSPGVKGRAEYEQYF. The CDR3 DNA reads TGTGCCAGCTCACCGGGCGTAAAGGGCAGGGCCGAGTACGAGCAGTACTTC.